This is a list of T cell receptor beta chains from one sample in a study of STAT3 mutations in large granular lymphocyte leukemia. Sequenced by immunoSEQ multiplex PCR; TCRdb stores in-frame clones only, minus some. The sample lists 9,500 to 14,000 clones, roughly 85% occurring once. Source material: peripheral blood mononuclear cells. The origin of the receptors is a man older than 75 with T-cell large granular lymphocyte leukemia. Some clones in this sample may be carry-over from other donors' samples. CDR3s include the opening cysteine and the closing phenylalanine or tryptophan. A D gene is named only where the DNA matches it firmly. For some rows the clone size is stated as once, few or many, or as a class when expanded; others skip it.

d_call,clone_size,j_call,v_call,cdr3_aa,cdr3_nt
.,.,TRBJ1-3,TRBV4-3,CASSQDMGFSGNTIYF,TGCGCCAGCAGCCAAGATATGGGGTTCTCTGGAAACACCATATATTTT
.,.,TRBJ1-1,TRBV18,CASSPPPSHTEAFF,TGTGCCAGCTCACCACCGCCCAGCCACACTGAAGCTTTCTTT
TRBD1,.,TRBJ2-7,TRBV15,CATRRTGAHYEQYF,TGTGCCACCAGACGGACAGGGGCCCACTACGAGCAGTACTTC
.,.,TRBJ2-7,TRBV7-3,CASSPGSRVEQYF,TGTGCCAGCAGCCCGGGCTCACGGGTGGAGCAGTACTTC
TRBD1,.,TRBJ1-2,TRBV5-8,CASSWDRSYGYTF,TGTGCCAGCAGTTGGGACAGAAGCTATGGCTACACCTTC
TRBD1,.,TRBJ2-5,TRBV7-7,CASSATGGETQYF,TGTGCTAGCAGCGCGACAGGGGGGGAGACCCAGTACTTC
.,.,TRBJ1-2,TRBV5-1,CASSLVADYGYTF,TGCGCCAGCAGCTTGGTGGCGGACTATGGCTACACCTTC
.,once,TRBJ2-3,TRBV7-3,CASSQGVAGRDTQYF,TGTGCCAGCAGCCAGGGGGTAGCGGGCCGAGATACGCAGTATTTT
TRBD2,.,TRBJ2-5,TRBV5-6,CASSSPRSNSGGGETQYF,TGTGCCAGCAGCTCCCCTCGGTCTAATAGCGGGGGGGGAGAGACCCAGTACTTC
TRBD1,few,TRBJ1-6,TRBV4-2,CASSQWTGEGSPLHF,TGTGCCAGCAGCCAGTGGACAGGCGAGGGATCACCCCTCCACTTT
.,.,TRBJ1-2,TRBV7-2,CASSAPTGNTGGYTF,TGTGCCAGCAGCGCGCCGACAGGAAATACCGGTGGCTACACCTTC
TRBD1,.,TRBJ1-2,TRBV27,CASRDRAQGGYTF,TGTGCCAGCAGGGACAGGGCCCAGGGCGGCTACACCTTC
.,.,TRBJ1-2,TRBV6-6,CASSVGYGYTF,TGTGCCAGCAGCGTCGGCTATGGCTACACCTTC
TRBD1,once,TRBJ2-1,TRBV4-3,CASSQGTGGPYNEQFF,TGCGCCAGCAGCCAAGGGACAGGGGGGCCCTACAATGAGCAGTTCTTC
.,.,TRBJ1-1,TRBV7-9,CASKGGLGTEAFF,TGTGCCAGCAAGGGGGGGCTGGGGACTGAAGCTTTCTTT
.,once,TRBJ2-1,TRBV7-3,CASSPREKGYNEQFF,TGTGCCAGCAGCCCCCGGGAGAAGGGGTACAATGAGCAGTTCTTC
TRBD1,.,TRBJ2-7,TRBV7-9,CASSLTLGQGYEQYF,TGTGCCAGCAGCTTGACCCTGGGACAGGGCTACGAGCAGTACTTC
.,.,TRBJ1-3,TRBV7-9,CASSLVTGGNTIYF,TGTGCCAGCAGCTTAGTCACGGGCGGAAACACCATATATTTT
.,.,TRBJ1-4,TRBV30,CAWSVREKLFF,TGTGCCTGGAGTGTACGGGAAAAACTGTTTTTT
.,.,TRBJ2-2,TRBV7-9,CASSLVGGVNTGELFF,TGTGCCAGCAGCTTAGTCGGCGGGGTCAACACCGGGGAGCTGTTTTTT
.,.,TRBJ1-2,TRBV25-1,CASSDRREGGYTF,TGTGCCAGCAGTGATCGCAGGGAGGGTGGCTACACCTTC
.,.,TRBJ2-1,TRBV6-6,CASSYDRHSYNEQFF,TGTGCCAGCAGTTACGACAGACACTCCTACAATGAGCAGTTCTTC
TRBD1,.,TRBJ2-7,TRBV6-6,CASSRRTGGGEQYF,TGTGCCAGCAGCCGCCGGACAGGGGGGGGCGAGCAGTACTTC
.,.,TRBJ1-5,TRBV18,CASSLKDPGRINQPQHF,TGTGCCAGCTCACTTAAGGACCCGGGACGGATTAATCAGCCCCAGCATTTT
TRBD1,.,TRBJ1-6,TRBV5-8,CASSRRGQGATNSPLHF,TGTGCCAGCAGCAGACGAGGACAGGGGGCGACGAATTCACCCCTCCACTTT
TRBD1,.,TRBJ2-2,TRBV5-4,CASRWTGRNTGELFF,TGTGCCAGCCGGTGGACAGGGCGTAACACCGGGGAGCTGTTTTTT
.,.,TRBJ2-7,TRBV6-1,CASSERLPSYEQYF,TGTGCCAGCAGTGAACGACTGCCCTCCTACGAGCAGTACTTC
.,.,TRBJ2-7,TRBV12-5,CASGLTGTNEQYF,TGTGCTAGTGGTTTGACCGGGACAAACGAGCAGTACTTC
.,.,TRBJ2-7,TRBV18,CASSPTADGSYEQYF,TGTGCCAGCTCACCCACGGCCGATGGGTCCTACGAGCAGTACTTC
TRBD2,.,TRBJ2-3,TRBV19,CASSPGLANTDTQYF,TGTGCCAGTAGCCCGGGACTAGCTAACACAGATACGCAGTATTTT
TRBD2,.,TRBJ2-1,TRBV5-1,CASSLRGGDEQFF,TGCGCCAGCAGCCTACGGGGGGGGGATGAGCAGTTCTTC
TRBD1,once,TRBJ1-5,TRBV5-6,CASRTGTGVTYSNQPQHF,TGTGCCAGCAGGACCGGGACAGGCGTGACCTATAGCAATCAGCCCCAGCATTTT
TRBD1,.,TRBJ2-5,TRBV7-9,CASSLGDRGQETQYF,TGTGCCAGCAGCTTAGGGGACAGGGGCCAAGAGACCCAGTACTTC
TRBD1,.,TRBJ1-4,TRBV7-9,CASSLGDSPSEKLFF,TGTGCCAGCAGCTTAGGGGACAGCCCTAGTGAAAAACTGTTTTTT
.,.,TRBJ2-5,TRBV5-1,CASSLGQGQETQYF,TGCGCCAGCAGCTTGGGTCAGGGGCAAGAGACCCAGTACTTC
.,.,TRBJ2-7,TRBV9,CASSVEEGATSYEQYF,TGTGCCAGCAGCGTAGAGGAGGGGGCGACGTCCTACGAGCAGTACTTC
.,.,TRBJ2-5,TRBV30,CAWSLAPETQYF,TGTGCCTGGAGTCTGGCCCCAGAGACCCAGTACTTC
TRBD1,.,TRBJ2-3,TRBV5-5,CASSSIWLDRGGNTQYF,TGTGCCAGCAGCTCCATTTGGTTGGACAGGGGGGGCAATACGCAGTATTTT
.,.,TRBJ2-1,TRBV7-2,CASSLLGLEFF,TGTGCCAGCAGCTTATTGGGTCTGGAGTTCTTC
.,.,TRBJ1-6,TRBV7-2,CASSLGGVNSPLHF,TGTGCCAGCAGCTTAGGAGGGGTAAATTCACCCCTCCACTTT
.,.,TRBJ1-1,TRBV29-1,CSGQNTEAFF,TGCAGCGGCCAAAACACTGAAGCTTTCTTT
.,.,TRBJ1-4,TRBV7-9,CASSLDGVGEKLFF,TGTGCCAGCAGCTTAGATGGTGTGGGGGAAAAACTGTTTTTT
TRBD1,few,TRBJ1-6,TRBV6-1,CASSVGQGSPLHF,TGTGCCAGCAGCGTGGGACAGGGCTCACCCCTCCACTTT
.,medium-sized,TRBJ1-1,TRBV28,CASSLEWLQNTEAFF,TGTGCCAGCAGTTTAGAGTGGCTGCAGAACACTGAAGCTTTCTTT
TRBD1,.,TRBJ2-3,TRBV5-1,CASSSSTGGKWTDTQYF,TGCGCCAGCAGCTCGTCAACAGGGGGGAAGTGGACAGATACGCAGTATTTT
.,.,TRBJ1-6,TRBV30,CAWRGGNNSPLHF,TGTGCCTGGAGGGGGGGAAACAATTCACCCCTCCACTTT
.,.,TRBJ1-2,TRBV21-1,CASSSVGGLYGYTF,TGTGCCAGCAGCTCGGTAGGGGGCCTCTATGGCTACACCTTC
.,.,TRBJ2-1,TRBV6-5,CASSPTGLRYNEQFF,TGTGCCAGCAGCCCTACAGGGTTAAGATACAATGAGCAGTTCTTC